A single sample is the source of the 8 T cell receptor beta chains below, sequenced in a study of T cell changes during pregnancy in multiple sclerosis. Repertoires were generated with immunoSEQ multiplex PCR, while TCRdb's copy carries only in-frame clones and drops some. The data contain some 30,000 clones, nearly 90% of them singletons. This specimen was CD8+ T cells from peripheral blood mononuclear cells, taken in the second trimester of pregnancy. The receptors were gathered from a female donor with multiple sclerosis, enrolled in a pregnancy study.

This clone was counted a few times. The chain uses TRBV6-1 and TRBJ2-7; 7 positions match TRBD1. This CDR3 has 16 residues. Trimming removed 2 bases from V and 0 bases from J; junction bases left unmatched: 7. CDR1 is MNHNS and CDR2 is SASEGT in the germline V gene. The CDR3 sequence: CASSETQGDSSYEQYF. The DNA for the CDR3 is TGTGCCAGCAGTGAAACCCAGGGGGATAGCTCCTACGAGCAGTACTTC.

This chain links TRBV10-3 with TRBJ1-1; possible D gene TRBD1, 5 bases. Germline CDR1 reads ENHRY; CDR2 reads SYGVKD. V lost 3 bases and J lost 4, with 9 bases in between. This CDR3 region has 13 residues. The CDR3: CAISDREGTEAFF. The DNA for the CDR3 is TGTGCCATCAGTGACAGGGAGGGCACTGAAGCTTTCTTT.

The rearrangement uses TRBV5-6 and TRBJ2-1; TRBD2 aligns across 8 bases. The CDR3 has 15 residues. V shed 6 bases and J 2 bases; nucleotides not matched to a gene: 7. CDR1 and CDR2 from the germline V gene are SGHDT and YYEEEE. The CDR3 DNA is TGTGCCAGCAACGCAGCGGGGGCGGCCTACAATGAGCAGTTCTTC. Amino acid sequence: CASNAAGAAYNEQFF. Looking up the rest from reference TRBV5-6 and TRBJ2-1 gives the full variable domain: DAGVTQSPTHLIKTRGQQVTLRCSPKSGHDTVSWYQQALGQGPQFIFQYYEEEERQRGNFPDRFSGHQFPNYSSELNVNALLLGDSALYLCASNAAGAAYNEQFFGPGTRLTVL.

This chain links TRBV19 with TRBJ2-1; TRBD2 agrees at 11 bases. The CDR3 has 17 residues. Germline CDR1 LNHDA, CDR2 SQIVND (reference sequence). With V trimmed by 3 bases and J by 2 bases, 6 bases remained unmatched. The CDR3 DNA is TGTGCCAGTAGTATGGGGCTAGCGGGAGGACCCTACAATGAGCAGTTCTTC. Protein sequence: CASSMGLAGGPYNEQFF.

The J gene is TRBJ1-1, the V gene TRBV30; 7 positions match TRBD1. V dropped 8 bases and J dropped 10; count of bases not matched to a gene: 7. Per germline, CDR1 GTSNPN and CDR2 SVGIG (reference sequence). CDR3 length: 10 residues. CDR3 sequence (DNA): TGTGCCACAGGGGCGCCAAGAGCTTTCTTT. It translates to CATGAPRAFF.

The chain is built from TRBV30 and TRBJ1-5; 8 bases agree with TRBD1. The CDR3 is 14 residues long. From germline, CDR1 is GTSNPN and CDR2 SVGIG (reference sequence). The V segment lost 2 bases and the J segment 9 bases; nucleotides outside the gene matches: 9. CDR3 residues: CAWSPGQGGAPQHF. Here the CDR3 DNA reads TGTGCCTGGAGTCCTGGACAGGGAGGAGCGCCCCAGCATTTT.

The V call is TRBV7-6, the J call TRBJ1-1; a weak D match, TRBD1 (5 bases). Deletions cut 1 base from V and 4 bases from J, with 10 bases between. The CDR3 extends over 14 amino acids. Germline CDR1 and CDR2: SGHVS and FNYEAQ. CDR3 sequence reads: CASSLDRYGTEAFF. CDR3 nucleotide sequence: TGTGCCAGCAGCTTAGACAGGTATGGCACTGAAGCTTTCTTT.

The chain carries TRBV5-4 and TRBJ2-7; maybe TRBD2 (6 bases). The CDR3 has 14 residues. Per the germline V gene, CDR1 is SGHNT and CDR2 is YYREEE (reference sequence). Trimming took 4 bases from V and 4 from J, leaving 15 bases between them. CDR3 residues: CASSQRGLRYEQYF. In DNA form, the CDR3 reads TGTGCCAGCAGCCAAAGAGGACTACGTTACGAGCAGTACTTC.